These T cell receptor beta chains were read from a single sample in a study of control samples from healthy donors and cancer patients. The repertoire was sequenced with immunoSEQ multiplex PCR; TCRdb's copy has only in-frame clones and lacks some. The data show roughly 38,000 clones, roughly 90% seen once. The specimen was blood. These receptors all stem from a woman in her fifties or sixties in good health. Both conserved end residues are part of each CDR3. D genes are given only for firm matches. Clone size is stated in some rows and not others, as once, few, many or a class when expanded.

>TRBV7-9|TRBJ1-1|NA|NA
TGTGCCAGCAGCCAACACCATTCAGGGGCTGAAGCTTTCTTT
CASSQHHSGAEAFF
>TRBV4-1|TRBJ1-4|NA|NA
TGCGCCAGCAGCCAAGATGCTTCGGATGAAAAACTGTTTTTT
CASSQDASDEKLFF
>TRBV7-9|TRBJ1-5|TRBD1|NA
TGTGCCAGCAGCACAGGGGGAGGAGGGGGCAATCAGCCCCAGCATTTT
CASSTGGGGGNQPQHF
>TRBV2|TRBJ1-2|TRBD1|NA
TGTGCCAGCCAACGACCTCGACAGGGCCATACGGCCATAGCTAACTATGGCTACACCTTC
CASQRPRQGHTAIANYGYTF
>TRBV21-1|TRBJ1-2|NA|few
TGTGCCAGCAGGACAAAGGACAGGGACCTTCGCTATGGCTACACCTTC
CASRTKDRDLRYGYTF
>TRBV9|TRBJ2-4|TRBD1|NA
TGTGCCAGCAGCGTAGACCCAGGACAGGGTATCAAAAACATTCAGTACTTC
CASSVDPGQGIKNIQYF
>TRBV27|TRBJ1-5|NA|NA
TGTGCCAGCAGTTTTAAGGATAGCAATCAGCCCCAGCATTTT
CASSFKDSNQPQHF
>TRBV28|TRBJ2-5|TRBD2|few
TGTGCCAGCAGTTTAATGGAGGGAGGGGCGGGGGGGTCAGAGACCCAGTACTTC
CASSLMEGGAGGSETQYF
>TRBV30|TRBJ1-2|NA|once
TGTGCCTGGAGCCCCATACTTGGCGGCTACACCTTC
CAWSPILGGYTF
>TRBV2|TRBJ1-1|NA|NA
TGTGCCAGCAGGGGAGACAGTAACACTGAAGCTTTCTTT
CASRGDSNTEAFF
>TRBV28|TRBJ2-7|NA|NA
TGTGCCAGCAGTTTCAGGAGGGATGGGCAGTACTTC
CASSFRRDGQYF
>TRBV7-9|TRBJ1-1|NA|NA
TGTGCCAGCGTTCAGACGTTACCCACTGAAGCTTTCTTT
CASVQTLPTEAFF
>TRBV12-3/TRBV12-4|TRBJ1-1|NA|once
TGTGCCAGCAGTTTATCGTACTACACTGAAGCTTTCTTT
CASSLSYYTEAFF
>TRBV6-2/TRBV6-3|TRBJ1-5|TRBD1|NA
TGTGCCAGCAGTTCGGAGGGGGCGGGGGTAAGCAATCAGCCCCAGCATTTT
CASSSEGAGVSNQPQHF
>TRBV19|TRBJ2-1|TRBD2|NA
TGTGCCAGTAGTATGGTCGGGACTAGCGGGGCCTTCACCCAAGGCGAGCAGTTCTTC
CASSMVGTSGAFTQGEQFF
>TRBV28|TRBJ1-3|NA|NA
TGTGCCAGCGCTGCGGGTGGGCGCTCTGGAAACACCATATATTTT
CASAAGGRSGNTIYF
>TRBV15|TRBJ1-2|NA|NA
TGTGCCACCAGCACCTCCAGAGGGGACGGCGGCTACACCTTC
CATSTSRGDGGYTF
>TRBV25-1|TRBJ1-4|NA|NA
TGTGCCAGCAGTGAATTTCGGGGTCCTAATGAAAAACTGTTTTTT
CASSEFRGPNEKLFF
>TRBV6-5|TRBJ1-6|NA|NA
TGTGCCAGCAGCCGGACGGAGAATTCACCCCTCCACTTT
CASSRTENSPLHF
>TRBV18|TRBJ2-7|TRBD1|NA
TGTGCCAGCTCCCGCGACAGGGGGCTATACGAGCAGTACTTC
CASSRDRGLYEQYF
>TRBV15|TRBJ2-7|NA|NA
TGTGCCACCAGCTCCCGGGACCAAGGGTACGAGCAGTACTTC
CATSSRDQGYEQYF
>TRBV5-1|TRBJ2-2|NA|NA
TGCGCCAGCAGCTTGGTCTCCGGGACCGGGGAGCTGTTTTTT
CASSLVSGTGELFF
>TRBV18|TRBJ1-6|NA|NA
TGTGCCGCGGCACAGCCGAATTCACCCCTCCACTTT
CAAAQPNSPLHF
>TRBV7-2|TRBJ2-2|NA|NA
TGTGCCAGCAGCTTGGCCCCCTCTCGGGAGCTGTTTTTT
CASSLAPSRELFF
>TRBV10-3|TRBJ1-1|TRBD1|once
TGTGCCATCAGTGAGTTAGGACAGGGCTTCACTGAAGCTTTCTTT
CAISELGQGFTEAFF
>TRBV2|TRBJ2-7|TRBD1|once
TGTGCCAGCAGTATACAGGGGGCCCGATACGAGCAGTACTTC
CASSIQGARYEQYF
>TRBV19|TRBJ2-6|NA|NA
TGTGCCAGTACGTCTGGGGCCAACGTCCTGACTTTC
CASTSGANVLTF
>TRBV19|TRBJ1-2|TRBD1|NA
TGTGCCAGTAGTATGACCGGGACAGGGGCCGGCTTATATGGCTACACCTTC
CASSMTGTGAGLYGYTF
>TRBV4-2|TRBJ2-5|NA|NA
TGTGCCAGCAGCCAAGAACGGGCCGGGGAGACCCAGTACTTC
CASSQERAGETQYF
>TRBV19|TRBJ2-7|NA|NA
TGTGCCAGTAGCCGACCCCGGGCGGAAGCCTACGAGCAGTACTTC
CASSRPRAEAYEQYF
>TRBV3-1/TRBV3-2|TRBJ1-1|NA|NA
TGTGCCAGCAGCCATATTGGCAGGCTTGACACTGAAGCTTTCTTT
CASSHIGRLDTEAFF
>TRBV28|TRBJ1-2|NA|NA
TGTGCCAGCAGTCTTGTGGGCGGGGGAAACTATGGCTACACCTTC
CASSLVGGGNYGYTF
>TRBV6-5|TRBJ1-2|NA|NA
TGTGCCAGCAGTTCCACAGAGAACTATGGCTACACCTTC
CASSSTENYGYTF
>TRBV2|TRBJ1-4|NA|NA
TGTGCCAGCCTCCCGGGGGATAATGAAAAACTGTTTTTT
CASLPGDNEKLFF
>TRBV11-1|TRBJ2-7|TRBD1|NA
TGTGCCAGCAGCCCGACCGGGACAGGCTACGAGCAGTACTTC
CASSPTGTGYEQYF
>TRBV20-1|TRBJ1-1|NA|NA
TGCAGTGCAAGCCCAACAGCTGAAGCTTTCTTT
CSASPTAEAFF
>TRBV4-2|TRBJ2-1|NA|NA
TGTGCCAGCAGCCAAGATACAGCGGAGCAGTTCTTC
CASSQDTAEQFF
>TRBV7-2|TRBJ2-3|TRBD1|NA
TGTGCCAGCAGCTTAGGCCCAATGGGACAGGACACAGATACGCAGTATTTT
CASSLGPMGQDTDTQYF
>TRBV6-2/TRBV6-3|TRBJ1-1|NA|NA
TGTGCCAGCAGTTATCGTGTCGAGCTGGGGGCTTTCTTT
CASSYRVELGAFF
>TRBV15|TRBJ1-5|NA|once
TGTGCCACCAGCAGAGAACGGCAGAATAGCAATCAGCCCCAGCATTTT
CATSRERQNSNQPQHF
>TRBV7-9|TRBJ2-7|NA|NA
TGTGCCAGCAGCTTAGCCGGGCCTATACGGGCCTACGAGCAGTACTTC
CASSLAGPIRAYEQYF
>TRBV9|TRBJ2-1|NA|NA
TGTGCCAGCAGCGGAACAGGGCTAACCTACAATGAGCAGTTCTTC
CASSGTGLTYNEQFF